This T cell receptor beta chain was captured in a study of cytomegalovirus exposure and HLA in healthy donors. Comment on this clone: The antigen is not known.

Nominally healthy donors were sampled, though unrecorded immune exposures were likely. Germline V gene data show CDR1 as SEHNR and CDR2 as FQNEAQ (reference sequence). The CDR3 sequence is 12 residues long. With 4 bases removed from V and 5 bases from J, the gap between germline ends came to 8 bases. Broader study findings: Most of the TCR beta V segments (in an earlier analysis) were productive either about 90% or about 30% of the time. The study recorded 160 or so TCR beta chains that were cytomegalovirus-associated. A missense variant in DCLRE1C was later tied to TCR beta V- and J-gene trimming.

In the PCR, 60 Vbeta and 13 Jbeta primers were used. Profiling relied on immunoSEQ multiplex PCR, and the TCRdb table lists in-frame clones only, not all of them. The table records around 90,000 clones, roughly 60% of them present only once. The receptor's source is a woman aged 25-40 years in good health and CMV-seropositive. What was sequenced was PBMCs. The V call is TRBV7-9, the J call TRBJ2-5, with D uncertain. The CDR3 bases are TGTGCCAGCAGCTACGGTCGCGAGACCCAGTACTTC. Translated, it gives CASSYGRETQYF. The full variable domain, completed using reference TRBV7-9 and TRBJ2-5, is DTGVSQNPRHKITKRGQNVTFRCDPISEHNRLYWYRQTLGQGPEFLTYFQNEAQLEKSRLLSDRFSAERPKGSFSTLEIQRTEQGDSAMYLCASSYGRETQYFGPGTRLLVL.